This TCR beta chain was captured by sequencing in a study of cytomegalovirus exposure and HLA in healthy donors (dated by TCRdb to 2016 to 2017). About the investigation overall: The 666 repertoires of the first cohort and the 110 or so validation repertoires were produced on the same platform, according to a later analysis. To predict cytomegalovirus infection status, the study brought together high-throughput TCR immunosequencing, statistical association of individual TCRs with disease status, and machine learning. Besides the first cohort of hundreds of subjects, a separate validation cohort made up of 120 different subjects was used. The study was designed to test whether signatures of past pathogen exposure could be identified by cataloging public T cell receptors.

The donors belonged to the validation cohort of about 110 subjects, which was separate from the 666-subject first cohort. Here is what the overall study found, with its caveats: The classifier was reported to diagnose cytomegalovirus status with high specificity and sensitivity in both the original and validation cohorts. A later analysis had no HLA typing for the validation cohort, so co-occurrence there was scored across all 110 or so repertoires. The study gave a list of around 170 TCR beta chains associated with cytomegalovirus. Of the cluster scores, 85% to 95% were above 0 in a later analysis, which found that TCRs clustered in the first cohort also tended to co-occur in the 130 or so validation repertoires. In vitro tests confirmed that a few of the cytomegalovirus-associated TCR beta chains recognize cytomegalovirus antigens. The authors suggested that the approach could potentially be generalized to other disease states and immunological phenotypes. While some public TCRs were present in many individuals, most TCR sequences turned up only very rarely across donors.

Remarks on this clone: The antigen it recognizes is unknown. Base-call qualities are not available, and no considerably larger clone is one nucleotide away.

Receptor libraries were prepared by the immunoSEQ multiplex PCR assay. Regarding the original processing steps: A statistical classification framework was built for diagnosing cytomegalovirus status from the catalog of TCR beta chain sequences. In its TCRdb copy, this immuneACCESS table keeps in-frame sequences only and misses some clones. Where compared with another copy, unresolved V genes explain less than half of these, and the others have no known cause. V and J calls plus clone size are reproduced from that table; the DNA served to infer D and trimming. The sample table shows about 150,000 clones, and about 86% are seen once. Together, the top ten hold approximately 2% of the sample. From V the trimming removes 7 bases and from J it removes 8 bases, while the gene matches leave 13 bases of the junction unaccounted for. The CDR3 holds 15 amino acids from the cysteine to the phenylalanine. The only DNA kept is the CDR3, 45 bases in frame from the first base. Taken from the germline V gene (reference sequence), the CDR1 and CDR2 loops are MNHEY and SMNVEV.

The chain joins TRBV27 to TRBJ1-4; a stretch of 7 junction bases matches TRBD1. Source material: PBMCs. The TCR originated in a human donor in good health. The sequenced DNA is TGTGCCAGCAATTATACAGGGGTCTCTTACGAAAAACTGTTTTTT. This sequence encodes CASNYTGVSYEKLFF.